Listed below are T cell receptor beta chains from one sample, sequenced in a study of cytomegalovirus exposure and HLA in healthy donors. Using immunoSEQ multiplex PCR, the repertoire was profiled, and TCRdb retains in-frame clones only, with some absent. The profile shows about 120,000 clones, about 76% of them singletons. The sequenced material came from PBMCs. All receptors derive from a woman in her thirties or forties in good health and CMV-seropositive. Each CDR3 is given with its conserved first and last residue. D genes are given only for firm matches.

V gene: TRBV7-9; D gene: -; CDR3 protein: CASSTGLSNQPQHF
V gene: TRBV30; D gene: TRBD1; CDR3 protein: CAWGLRTGNEQFF
V gene: TRBV27; D gene: TRBD1; CDR3 protein: CASSLSRTMTGQVNYGYTF
V gene: TRBV27; D gene: TRBD1; CDR3 protein: CASSSQGQYQETQYF
V gene: TRBV5-5; D gene: -; CDR3 protein: CASSKTRTVSGYEQYF
V gene: TRBV6-5; D gene: TRBD1; CDR3 protein: CASSYSGGQYNSPLHF
V gene: TRBV4-1; D gene: -; CDR3 protein: CASRRTLATQETQYF
V gene: TRBV25-1; D gene: TRBD1; CDR3 protein: CASGAGTGDYGELFF
V gene: TRBV6-1; D gene: -; CDR3 protein: CASSSGQNYGYTF
V gene: TRBV4-1; D gene: TRBD1; CDR3 protein: CASSRSGGQGFDNEQFF
V gene: TRBV5-1; D gene: TRBD1; CDR3 protein: CASSLGTGHTGELFF
V gene: TRBV10-3; D gene: TRBD1; CDR3 protein: CAISEGQGFPLHF
V gene: TRBV5-1; D gene: TRBD1; CDR3 protein: CASSLAQGAGNSPLHF
V gene: TRBV6-1; D gene: -; CDR3 protein: CASGTREGEKLFF
V gene: TRBV5-1; D gene: -; CDR3 protein: CASSRDATNEKLFF
V gene: TRBV7-9; D gene: TRBD1; CDR3 protein: CASSLRGNSGNTIYF
V gene: TRBV5-5; D gene: -; CDR3 protein: CASSLSEAVSYEQYF
V gene: TRBV6-1; D gene: TRBD1; CDR3 protein: CASSEGLGTGGHLAKNIQYF
V gene: TRBV18; D gene: -; CDR3 protein: CASSPSSVDIQYF
V gene: TRBV5-8; D gene: TRBD2; CDR3 protein: CASSLYASSGGADEQFF
V gene: TRBV10-2; D gene: -; CDR3 protein: CASTLGGRNTEAFF
V gene: TRBV5-1; D gene: -; CDR3 protein: CASSLGQFNTGELFF
V gene: TRBV7-9; D gene: TRBD1; CDR3 protein: CASSLEGQANQPQHF
V gene: TRBV7-9; D gene: -; CDR3 protein: CASSSLGAGEEAFF
V gene: TRBV30; D gene: -; CDR3 protein: CAWSVLPEREKLFF
V gene: TRBV9; D gene: -; CDR3 protein: CASSVDPAGSPLHF
V gene: TRBV2; D gene: TRBD1; CDR3 protein: CASSGYRGQGTEAFF
V gene: TRBV11-2; D gene: -; CDR3 protein: CASSFQGLTEAFF
V gene: TRBV10-3; D gene: -; CDR3 protein: CAISELRPGGGGNTIYF
V gene: TRBV10-3; D gene: TRBD1; CDR3 protein: CAIRSDRGSDEQYF
V gene: TRBV18; D gene: -; CDR3 protein: CASPPAVGNTIYF
V gene: TRBV6-5; D gene: TRBD1; CDR3 protein: CASSAPGQRASPLHF
V gene: TRBV29-1; D gene: -; CDR3 protein: CGLQRSSGNTIYF
V gene: TRBV7-9; D gene: TRBD1; CDR3 protein: CASSSTGGWNTEAFF
V gene: TRBV5-1; D gene: -; CDR3 protein: CASSTGPWETQYF
V gene: TRBV18; D gene: TRBD1; CDR3 protein: CKAGTANTEAFF
V gene: TRBV7-2; D gene: TRBD1; CDR3 protein: CASSVGQGRNSPLHF